This T cell receptor (beta chain) was identified during a study of CD8 T cells in Susac syndrome. A quantity of about 0.5 to 1 ug RNA underwent reverse transcription using random hexamers. TCRdb called the immunoSEQ multiplex PCR reads again in MiXCR, with one record for every CDR3 protein. The sample holds 200,000 or so distinct CDR3 sequences; 85% to 95% are singletons and the top ten take less than 0.2%. The CDR3 is 14 residues long. V was cut by 7 bases and J by 3 bases, with 15 bases left in between. The sequence derives from a human donor with Susac syndrome. The V gene is TRBV12-3 or TRBV12-4, the J gene TRBJ1-2; tentative D call: TRBD1 (5 bases). The sequencing input was CD8+ T cells from PBMCs. Here the CDR3 DNA reads TGTGCCAGCACCTCCGGGACTATACACTATGGCTACACCTTC. This codes for CASTSGTIHYGYTF.